The rows below give T cell receptor beta chains drawn from one sample of a study of cytomegalovirus exposure and HLA in healthy donors. TCRdb's copy holds only in-frame clones and misses some; the assay was immunoSEQ multiplex PCR. The profile covers around 150,000 clones, with around 74% appearing a single time and roughly 6.8% taken by the ten largest. The sample taken for sequencing was PBMCs. The receptors stem from a man aged 45-65 years in good health and CMV-seropositive. Each CDR3 is given with its conserved first and last residue. The D gene is left open where the match is weak. Some rows have no size entry. The others give once, few or many, or a class for an expanded clone.

CDR3 DNA: TGTGCCAGCAGCGCCACTCTGGAGCGAGAAGCTTTCTTT; CDR3 protein: CASSATLEREAFF; CDR3 length: 13; V gene: TRBV9; J gene: TRBJ1-1; clone size: -; D gene: -
CDR3 DNA: TGTGCCAGCAGCCCCCTCGCACAGCCAGAGCCCTATGGCTACACCTTC; CDR3 protein: CASSPLAQPEPYGYTF; CDR3 length: 16; V gene: TRBV5-6; J gene: TRBJ1-2; clone size: -; D gene: -
CDR3 DNA: TGTGCCAGCTCACCCCCTTCCGCGGCCGGGGTTTACGAGCAGTACTTC; CDR3 protein: CASSPPSAAGVYEQYF; CDR3 length: 16; V gene: TRBV18; J gene: TRBJ2-7; clone size: -; D gene: -
CDR3 DNA: TGTGCCAGCAGTTTCAGAGACAGGGGGCGTTACGAGCAGTACTTC; CDR3 protein: CASSFRDRGRYEQYF; CDR3 length: 15; V gene: TRBV28; J gene: TRBJ2-7; clone size: -; D gene: TRBD1
CDR3 DNA: TGTGCCAGTAGCCCTTCCGGACAGGGGGGAAATCAGCCCCAGCATTTT; CDR3 protein: CASSPSGQGGNQPQHF; CDR3 length: 16; V gene: TRBV19; J gene: TRBJ1-5; clone size: -; D gene: TRBD1
CDR3 DNA: TGTGCCAGTAGTACTCGCGGACAGGGAGAGACTGAAGCTTTCTTT; CDR3 protein: CASSTRGQGETEAFF; CDR3 length: 15; V gene: TRBV19; J gene: TRBJ1-1; clone size: once; D gene: TRBD1
CDR3 DNA: TGTGCCACGGGCGGGCCCTCCTATAATTCACCCCTCCACTTT; CDR3 protein: CATGGPSYNSPLHF; CDR3 length: 14; V gene: TRBV19; J gene: TRBJ1-6; clone size: -; D gene: -
CDR3 DNA: TGTGCCAGCAGCTTGGGAGGGGGAAACACCGGGGAGCTGTTTTTT; CDR3 protein: CASSLGGGNTGELFF; CDR3 length: 15; V gene: TRBV5-4; J gene: TRBJ2-2; clone size: -; D gene: -
CDR3 DNA: TGTGCCACTTCACAGGACTACAATGAGCAGTTCTTC; CDR3 protein: CATSQDYNEQFF; CDR3 length: 12; V gene: TRBV2; J gene: TRBJ2-1; clone size: few; D gene: -
CDR3 DNA: TGTGCCAGCAGTTCGGCTAGCGGGAACTCTGGGGCCAACGTCCTGACTTTC; CDR3 protein: CASSSASGNSGANVLTF; CDR3 length: 17; V gene: TRBV28; J gene: TRBJ2-6; clone size: few; D gene: TRBD2
CDR3 DNA: TGTGCCAGCAGCAAAAAGAATTGGGCACAGGGGTTAGAGACCCAGTACTTC; CDR3 protein: CASSKKNWAQGLETQYF; CDR3 length: 17; V gene: TRBV21-1; J gene: TRBJ2-5; clone size: -; D gene: -
CDR3 DNA: TGCGCCAGCAGCAGCGGGAGCCCCGACAATGAGCAGTTCTTC; CDR3 protein: CASSSGSPDNEQFF; CDR3 length: 14; V gene: TRBV5-1; J gene: TRBJ2-1; clone size: -; D gene: TRBD2
CDR3 DNA: TGTGCCATCAGTAGCGACAGGTTAAATCAGCCCCAGCATTTT; CDR3 protein: CAISSDRLNQPQHF; CDR3 length: 14; V gene: TRBV10-3; J gene: TRBJ1-5; clone size: -; D gene: -
CDR3 DNA: TGTGCCAGTAGTCCCTTAGGGACAGACAACTATGGCTACACCTTC; CDR3 protein: CASSPLGTDNYGYTF; CDR3 length: 15; V gene: TRBV19; J gene: TRBJ1-2; clone size: -; D gene: TRBD1
CDR3 DNA: TGCGCCAGCAGCGAAACTAGCGGGAGTCTCGAGCAGTACTTC; CDR3 protein: CASSETSGSLEQYF; CDR3 length: 14; V gene: TRBV5-1; J gene: TRBJ2-7; clone size: -; D gene: TRBD2
CDR3 DNA: TGTGCCAGTAGTACGACTACAACAGGGCAGGAGCTGTTTTTT; CDR3 protein: CASSTTTTGQELFF; CDR3 length: 14; V gene: TRBV19; J gene: TRBJ2-2; clone size: -; D gene: -
CDR3 DNA: TGTGCCAGCAGTTACGCGACAGGAGAGACCCAGTACTTC; CDR3 protein: CASSYATGETQYF; CDR3 length: 13; V gene: TRBV28; J gene: TRBJ2-5; clone size: -; D gene: -
CDR3 DNA: TGTGCCTGGAGTCTTGGACAGGGCACGGGCTACACCTTC; CDR3 protein: CAWSLGQGTGYTF; CDR3 length: 13; V gene: TRBV30; J gene: TRBJ1-2; clone size: -; D gene: TRBD1
CDR3 DNA: TGTGCCAGCAGCTTACTAGCGGGAGGGAACATTCAGTACTTC; CDR3 protein: CASSLLAGGNIQYF; CDR3 length: 14; V gene: TRBV7-2; J gene: TRBJ2-4; clone size: -; D gene: TRBD2
CDR3 DNA: TGTGCCAGCAGTTACGCTAGCGGGGATTCGGACGAGCAGTACTTC; CDR3 protein: CASSYASGDSDEQYF; CDR3 length: 15; V gene: TRBV6-5; J gene: TRBJ2-7; clone size: -; D gene: TRBD2
CDR3 DNA: TGCGCCAGCAGGACGACTAGCGGGAGGTTGGAGACCCAGTACTTC; CDR3 protein: CASRTTSGRLETQYF; CDR3 length: 15; V gene: TRBV5-1; J gene: TRBJ2-5; clone size: -; D gene: TRBD2
CDR3 DNA: TGTGCCTGGAGTGCCATTGACAGGGCCCAGCCCCAGCATTTT; CDR3 protein: CAWSAIDRAQPQHF; CDR3 length: 14; V gene: TRBV30; J gene: TRBJ1-5; clone size: -; D gene: TRBD1